This entry lists 28 T cell receptor beta chains sequenced from one sample in a study of shared clonotypes between healthy human individuals. Only in-frame clones appear in the TCRdb table, and some are missing; sequencing was by immunoSEQ multiplex PCR. The sample lists 1,100,000 or so clones; around three quarters were seen once. Sequences were obtained from memory CD4+ T cells from PBMCs. Stated subset: CD45RA-negative fraction. The receptors shown here come from a man aged 18 to 29 in good health. Some clones in this sample may be carry-over from other donors' samples.

The chain is built from TRBV19 and TRBJ2-3; 10 bases line up with TRBD2. Trimming took 5 bases from V and 7 from J; bases not matched to a gene: 9. CDR1 and CDR2 (germline): LNHDA, SQIVND (reference sequence). CDR3 length: 15 amino acids. This chain's CDR3 is CASSPGTSEKHTQYF. The CDR3 bases are TGTGCCAGTAGTCCGGGGACTAGCGAAAAACATACGCAGTATTTT.

The rearrangement joins TRBV5-1 to TRBJ2-7; D is uncertain. Trimming took off 0 bases at V and 8 bases at J, with 15 bases between the two ends. Germline V gene lookup returns CDR1 SGHRS and CDR2 YFSETQ. This CDR3 is 14 amino acids long. The CDR3 spells CASSLADPRIQQYF. In DNA, the CDR3 is TGCGCCAGCAGCTTGGCGGACCCTCGAATCCAGCAGTACTTC. The entire variable domain, with the rest obtained from reference TRBV5-1 and TRBJ2-7, is as follows: KAGVTQTPRYLIKTRGQQVTLSCSPISGHRSVSWYQQTPGQGLQFLFEYFSETQRNKGNFPGRFSGRQFSNSRSEMNVSTLELGDSALYLCASSLADPRIQQYFGPGTRLTVT.

The CDR3 is CASSIGAGVPNEQFF. The CDR3 DNA follows: TGTGCCAGTAGTATTGGAGCGGGAGTTCCCAATGAGCAGTTCTTC. The chain recombines TRBV19 with TRBJ2-1; TRBD2 matches at 8 bases. V dropped 3 bases and J dropped 6; count of bases not matched to a gene: 7. CDR1 and CDR2 from the germline V gene are LNHDA and SQIVND (reference sequence). This CDR3 comprises 15 residues.

The genes are TRBV30 and TRBJ1-2; a possible D gene is TRBD1 (6 bases). The CDR3 consists of 16 residues. The ends were cut back, 3 bases at V and 0 bases at J, with 17 bases in the middle. Per germline, CDR1 GTSNPN and CDR2 SVGIG (reference sequence). This chain's CDR3 is CAWRPGQLRPNYGYTF. The CDR3 DNA reads as TGTGCCTGGAGGCCCGGACAGCTAAGACCTAACTATGGCTACACCTTC. Full variable domain (rest looked up from reference TRBV30 and TRBJ1-2): SQTIHQWPATLVQPVGSPLSLECTVEGTSNPNLYWYRQAAGRGLQLLFYSVGIGQISSEVPQNLSASRPQDRQFILSSKKLLLSDSGFYLCAWRPGQLRPNYGYTFGSGTRLTVV.

This chain connects TRBV2 to TRBJ1-4, with 7 bases aligning to TRBD1. CDR1 is SNHLY, CDR2 FYNNEI, per germline. V was clipped by 7 bases and J by 7 bases; unmatched bases: 9. There are 14 residues in the CDR3. The CDR3 nucleotides are TGTGCCAGCAAACGGACAGGTATGGGTGAAAAACTGTTTTTT. It is translated as CASKRTGMGEKLFF.

The gene calls are TRBV7-3 and TRBJ2-6, with TRBD1 identical over 7 bases. Germline V gene data show CDR1 as SGHTA and CDR2 as FQGTGA. The CDR3 loop spans 15 amino acids. Trimming cost V 5 bases and J 4 bases; bases outside gene matches: 5. CDR3 nucleotide sequence: TGTGCCAGCAGCGTACAGGGGTTAGGGGCCAACGTCCTGACTTTC. This translates into CASSVQGLGANVLTF.

This clone was detected many times. The rearrangement links TRBV10-3 to TRBJ1-1; no firm D call. V lost 3 bases and J 1 base, leaving 6 bases between the germline ends. Per germline, CDR1 ENHRY and CDR2 SYGVKD. This CDR3 comprises 13 residues. The CDR3 region is CAISEGRNTEAFF. The CDR3 bases are TGTGCCATCAGTGAAGGGAGGAACACTGAAGCTTTCTTT.

This clone turned up a few times. Other DNA sequences from this sample encode an identical CDR3 as well. The chain joins TRBV30 to TRBJ1-2; no firm D call. CDR1 and CDR2 (germline): GTSNPN, SVGIG (reference sequence). With 2 bases removed from V and 1 base from J, the gap between germline ends came to 5 bases. The CDR3 loop spans 12 amino acids. The CDR3 is CAWSWGNYGYTF. The CDR3 DNA sequence: TGTGCCTGGAGTTGGGGTAACTATGGCTACACCTTC.

The rearrangement joins TRBV5-6 to TRBJ2-7, with D unresolved. Germline CDR1 reads SGHDT; CDR2 reads YYEEEE. The CDR3 is 13 amino acids. Trimming pared 4 bases from V and 9 bases from J, leaving 17 bases between. CDR3 bases: TGTGCCAGCAGCGCCGGGCAGATTCTTGGGCAGTACTTC. It yields the protein CASSAGQILGQYF.

The chain recombines TRBV6-1 with TRBJ1-2; no clear D. With 1 base removed from V and 4 bases from J, the gap between germline ends came to 7 bases. The CDR3 extends over 13 amino acids. CDR1 is MNHNS, CDR2 SASEGT, per germline. CDR3 loop: CASSEGPSYGYTF. The CDR3 DNA reads TGTGCCAGCAGTGAAGGGCCGAGCTATGGCTACACCTTC.

V is TRBV6-5 and J is TRBJ1-4; D is perhaps TRBD1 (5 bases). Germline CDR1 MNHEY, CDR2 SVGAGI. The CDR3 contains 14 residues. With 6 bases removed from V and 5 bases from J, the gap between germline ends came to 13 bases. This chain's CDR3 is CASRGTEENEKLFF. DNA of the CDR3: TGTGCCAGCAGAGGGACGGAGGAGAATGAAAAACTGTTTTTT.

In this sample, this clone turned up a few times. The V call is TRBV7-2, the J call TRBJ2-2; 7 positions match TRBD1. The V gene end was trimmed by 3 bases and the J gene end by 3 bases; junction bases not matched to a gene: 4. The CDR3 runs to 15 residues. Germline CDR1 reads SGHTA; CDR2 reads FQGNSA. CDR3 loop: CASSFYTGDTGELFF. CDR3 in DNA: TGTGCCAGCAGCTTTTATACAGGGGACACCGGGGAGCTGTTTTTT. The full variable domain, completed using reference TRBV7-2 and TRBJ2-2, is GAGVSQSPSNKVTEKGKDVELRCDPISGHTALYWYRQSLGQGLEFLIYFQGNSAPDKSGLPSDRFSAERTGGSVSTLTIQRTQQEDSAVYLCASSFYTGDTGELFFGEGSRLTVL.

Comment on this clone: An end of the junction does not agree with germline; a read error may underlie this. The genes are TRBV7-3 and TRBJ2-5; D is ambiguous. CDR1 is SGHTA, CDR2 FQGTGA, per germline. The CDR3 is 13 residues long. The CDR3 nucleotides read TGTGCCAGCAGCTTTTCAGTCCAAGGGACCCAGTACTTC. The encoded protein is CASSFSVQGTQYF.

The V gene is TRBV10-2, the J gene TRBJ1-2; 8 nucleotides match TRBD1. The CDR3 has 12 amino acids. Germline V CDR1 and CDR2: WSHSY, SAAADI. The ends lost 6 bases at V and 6 bases at J; junction bases unmatched: 3. CDR3 nucleotides: TGCGCCAGCAGCGGACAGGGCAATGGCTACACCTTC. Translated: CASSGQGNGYTF.

The chain joins TRBV4-2 to TRBJ2-3; 9 positions match TRBD2. The germline CDR1 and CDR2 sequences are LGHNA and YNFKEQ. Trimming removed 1 base from V and 1 base from J; junction bases left unmatched: 6. This CDR3 region has 17 residues. The CDR3 spells CASSQVSIAGGTDTQYF. In nucleotides, the CDR3 is TGTGCCAGCAGCCAAGTCTCAATAGCGGGAGGCACAGATACGCAGTATTTT.

The rearrangement links TRBV4-3 to TRBJ2-7, with 15 nucleotides matching TRBD2. V dropped 4 bases and J dropped 2; count of bases not matched to a gene: 12. Germline values: CDR1 LGHNA, CDR2 YSLEER. This CDR3 spans 19 amino acids. In DNA, the CDR3 is TGCGCCAGCAGCCGTCAACGGACTAGCGGGAGGGCATCCCCCTACGAGCAGTACTTC. As protein: CASSRQRTSGRASPYEQYF.

The rearrangement links TRBV6-1 to TRBJ2-7, with 11 bases fitting TRBD2. The CDR3 extends over 14 amino acids. The V segment lost 6 bases and the J segment 3 bases; nucleotides outside the gene matches: 4. Germline CDR1 MNHNS, CDR2 SASEGT. The CDR3 reads CASRLAGGFYEQYF. The CDR3 nucleotides are TGTGCCAGCAGATTAGCGGGAGGGTTCTACGAGCAGTACTTC.

The gene calls are TRBV4-1 and TRBJ2-4; TRBD1 matches at 8 bases. Unmatched junction bases numbered 6, after V lost 2 bases and J lost 0 bases. Looked up from germline, CDR1 is MGHRA and CDR2 is YSYEKL. This CDR3 has 17 amino acids. The CDR3 DNA follows: TGCGCCAGCAGCCAAATACAGGGGGTTCTAGCCAAAAACATTCAGTACTTC. Translating it yields CASSQIQGVLAKNIQYF.

A remark on this clone: The sample contains more than one DNA sequence encoding this CDR3. This chain joins TRBV5-1 and TRBJ2-2, with 7 bases lining up with TRBD1. The CDR3 has 14 amino acids. V shed 3 bases and J 2 bases; nucleotides not matched to a gene: 1. Per the germline V gene, CDR1 is SGHRS and CDR2 is YFSETQ. The CDR3 region has the DNA TGCGCCAGCAGCTGGACAGGAAACACCGGGGAGCTGTTTTTT. Encoded protein: CASSWTGNTGELFF.

V is TRBV4-1 and J is TRBJ2-2; D remains unclear. Germline CDR1 reads MGHRA; CDR2 reads YSYEKL. This CDR3 is 16 amino acids long. Trimming shortened V by 3 bases and J by 5 bases, and 16 bases separated the two germline ends. CDR3 nucleotides: TGCGCCAGCAGCCACGGCCGAGCAATGGGGACCGGGGAGCTGTTTTTT. Residues: CASSHGRAMGTGELFF.

This chain connects TRBV12-1 to TRBJ2-4; the D call of TRBD1 is as the table states it, not checked on the DNA. TRBV12-1 is a documented pseudogene. The CDR3 loop spans 14 amino acids. CDR3 loop: CASSFRRGRTIQYF. The DNA of the CDR3 is TGTGCCAGCAGCTTTCGCAGGGGCCGTACGATTCAGTACTTC.

For this clone: Other DNA sequences of this sample code for an identical CDR3. The chain recombines TRBV28 with TRBJ2-7, with TRBD1 matching over 8 bases. Germline V gives CDR1 MDHEN, CDR2 SYDVKM. Losses at the gene ends were 9 bases for V and 3 bases for J; bases not matched to a gene: 4. The CDR3 spans 12 residues. The CDR3, as DNA: TGTGCCAGTAAGGACAGGGACTACGAGCAGTACTTC. Protein: CASKDRDYEQYF.

This chain uses TRBV19 with TRBJ2-2; 8 bases are shared with TRBD1. The trim removed 5 bases at V and 9 bases at J, leaving 11 bases unmatched. Germline assignment: CDR1 LNHDA and CDR2 SQIVND (reference sequence). This CDR3 has 15 residues. CDR3 sequence reads: CASSPDRVLGRELFF. The CDR3 region has the DNA TGTGCCAGTAGTCCGGACAGGGTTCTCGGGAGGGAGCTGTTTTTT. Supplemented by reference TRBV19 and TRBJ2-2, the full variable domain reads DGGITQSPKYLFRKEGQNVTLSCEQNLNHDAMYWYRQDPGQGLRLIYYSQIVNDFQKGDIAEGYSVSREKKESFPLTVTSAQKNPTAFYLCASSPDRVLGRELFFGEGSRLTVL.

The rearrangement links TRBV7-3 to TRBJ2-7, with D hard to call. Trimming shortened V by 1 base and J by 2 bases, and 12 bases separated the two germline ends. Germline assignment: CDR1 SGHTA and CDR2 FQGTGA. The CDR3 has 15 residues. The CDR3 region is CASSLNYAVPYEQYF. The CDR3 DNA reads as TGTGCCAGCAGCTTAAATTACGCGGTACCCTACGAGCAGTACTTC.

This clone was counted between two and nine times. V usage is TRBV7-9 and J usage is TRBJ2-7; D remains ambiguous. Germline V gives CDR1 SEHNR, CDR2 FQNEAQ (reference sequence). The CDR3 length is 16 residues. V was cut by 6 bases and J by 3 bases, with 21 bases left in between. The CDR3 loop is CASSSQALFNIYEQYF. As DNA, the CDR3 is TGTGCCAGCAGTTCTCAGGCCCTTTTTAATATCTACGAGCAGTACTTC. The full variable domain, completed using reference TRBV7-9 and TRBJ2-7, is DTGVSQNPRHKITKRGQNVTFRCDPISEHNRLYWYRQTLGQGPEFLTYFQNEAQLEKSRLLSDRFSAERPKGSFSTLEIQRTEQGDSAMYLCASSSQALFNIYEQYFGPGTRLTVT.

The chain is built from TRBV18 and TRBJ2-1; possibly TRBD1 for D (5 bases). The length of the CDR3 is 13 residues. The germline V gene has CDR1 KGHSH and CDR2 LQKENI. V was cut by 3 bases and J by 9 bases, with 12 bases left in between. Here the CDR3 DNA reads TGTGCCAGCTCACCCACAGGTTTAGGTGAGCAGTTCTTC. As protein: CASSPTGLGEQFF.

This clone was counted only a few times. V gene TRBV7-8 combines with J gene TRBJ1-1, with D hard to call. Germline CDR1 and CDR2: SGHVS and FQNEAQ. The V and J ends lost 3 bases and 1 base respectively, with 9 bases between them. The CDR3 is 14 residues long. CDR3 sequence: CASSFQPGNTEAFF. Here the CDR3 DNA reads TGTGCCAGCAGCTTCCAACCAGGGAACACTGAAGCTTTCTTT. Supplemented by reference TRBV7-8 and TRBJ1-1, the full variable domain reads GAGVSQSPRYKVAKRGQDVALRCDPISGHVSLFWYQQALGQGPEFLTYFQNEAQLDKSGLPSDRFFAERPEGSVSTLKIQRTQQEDSAVYLCASSFQPGNTEAFFGQGTRLTVV.

The chain joins TRBV5-4 to TRBJ2-7; TRBD2 is a possible D gene (5 bases). V was cut by 1 base and J by 2 bases, with 10 bases left in between. The germline V gene has CDR1 SGHNT and CDR2 YYREEE (reference sequence). The CDR3 sequence is 14 residues long. CDR3: CASSLKGGPYEQYF. CDR3 sequence (DNA): TGTGCCAGCAGCTTGAAGGGCGGGCCCTACGAGCAGTACTTC.